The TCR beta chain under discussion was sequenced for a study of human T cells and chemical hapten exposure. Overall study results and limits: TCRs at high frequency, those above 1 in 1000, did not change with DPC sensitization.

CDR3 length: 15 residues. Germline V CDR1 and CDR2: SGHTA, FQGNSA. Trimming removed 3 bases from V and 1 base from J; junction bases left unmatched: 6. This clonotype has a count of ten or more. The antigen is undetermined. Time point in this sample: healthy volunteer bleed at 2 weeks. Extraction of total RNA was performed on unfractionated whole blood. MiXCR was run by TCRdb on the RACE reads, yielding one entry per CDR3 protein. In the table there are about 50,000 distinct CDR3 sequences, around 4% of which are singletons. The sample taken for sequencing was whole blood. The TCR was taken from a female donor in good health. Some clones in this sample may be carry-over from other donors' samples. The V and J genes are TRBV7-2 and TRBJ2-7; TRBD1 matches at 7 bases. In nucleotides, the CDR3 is TGTGCCAGCAGCTTTCGCCAGGGGGTGTCCTACGAGCAGTACTTC. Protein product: CASSFRQGVSYEQYF. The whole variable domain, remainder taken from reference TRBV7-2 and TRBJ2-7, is GAGVSQSPSNKVTEKGKDVELRCDPISGHTALYWYRQSLGQGLEFLIYFQGNSAPDKSGLPSDRFSAERTGGSVSTLTIQRTQQEDSAVYLCASSFRQGVSYEQYFGPGTRLTVT.